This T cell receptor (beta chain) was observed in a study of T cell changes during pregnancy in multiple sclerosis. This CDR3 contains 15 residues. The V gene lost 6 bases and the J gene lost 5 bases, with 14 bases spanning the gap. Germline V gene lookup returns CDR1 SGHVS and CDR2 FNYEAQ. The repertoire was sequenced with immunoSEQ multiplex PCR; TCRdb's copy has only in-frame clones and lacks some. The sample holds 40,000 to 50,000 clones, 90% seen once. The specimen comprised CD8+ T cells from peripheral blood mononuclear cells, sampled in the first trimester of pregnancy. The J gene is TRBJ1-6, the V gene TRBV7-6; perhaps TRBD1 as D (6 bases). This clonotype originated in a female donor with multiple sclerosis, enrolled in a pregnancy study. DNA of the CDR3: TGTGCCAGCAGGTTTGAGGCAGGGGATAATTCACCCCTCCACTTT. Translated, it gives CASRFEAGDNSPLHF.